This TCR beta chain originates from a study of OX40 agonist ivuxolimab in advanced cancers. Study-wide context: Ivuxolimab was an agonistic, fully human IgG2 monoclonal antibody directed against OX40 (CD134), a costimulatory receptor. Intravenous ivuxolimab was administered to patients every 2 weeks at six dose levels: 0.01, 0.1, 0.3, 1.5, 3 and 10 mg/kg. Among the 50 to 55 dose-escalation patients, roughly 20 had hepatocellular carcinoma, 15 melanoma, 9 renal cell carcinoma and 9 head and neck cancer. In the dose-escalation cohort, 70% to 90% of patients were male, and the mean age was roughly 60 years with a range of roughly 20 to 79. Prior anti-PD-1, anti-PD-L1 or anti-CTLA-4 therapy was permitted, and approximately 39% of dose-escalation patients had received checkpoint inhibitors. Partial responses occurred in three dose-escalation patients, of whom one had hepatocellular carcinoma and two had cutaneous melanoma. The point of sequencing TCRbeta in the periphery was to test whether ivuxolimab changed TCR sequence diversity and drove clonal T-cell expansion. The paper covers the monotherapy dose-escalation part of the phase I ivuxolimab trial, which included N ≈ 52 patients.

The trial excluded patients who had a history of autoimmune disease or were on systemic immunosuppression. Peripheral blood for TCR sequencing was collected from all dose cohorts at baseline, on cycle 4 day 1, and on cycle 7 day 1. The samples were taken from a phase I, first-in-human, multicenter, open-label dose-escalation trial of ivuxolimab. Adults with locally advanced or metastatic melanoma, renal cell carcinoma, hepatocellular carcinoma or head and neck squamous cell carcinoma were enrolled in the trial. Before TCR sequencing, CD4+ T cells and CD8+ T cells from peripheral blood were sorted into separate populations. To note about this clone: The clone's antigen remains unknown. Per-base qualities were not stored, and no clone one base away is much larger. Different DNA sequences within this sample yield the same CDR3.

Genomic DNA was extracted from sorted cells for sequencing of the TCRbeta CDR3 region. The immunoSEQ Assay was used for sequencing of TCRbeta CDR3 regions. The clones in this table, taken by TCRdb from immuneACCESS, are in-frame only. Not every clone is retained; where verified, under half of the shortfall comes from an unresolved V gene, and the cause of the rest is unknown. This sample gives 65,000 to 90,000 clones in total; about 87% of them show up just once. The top ten clonotypes cover 0.4% to 0.65% of the sample. The study at large found these results: At doses of 0.1 to 3.0 mg/kg, clonal expansion of both CD4+ and CD8+ T cells in blood was seen between baseline and week 6. Low levels of normalized T-cell clonal expansion were also seen in some nonresponding patients. In the 0.1-3.0 mg/kg groups, partial responders were among the patients with the lowest normalized peripheral clonal expansion, particularly in CD8+ T cells. The antigen specificity of the clonally expanded peripheral T cells was not determined. After ivuxolimab, CD8+ T cells had more expanded clones than CD4+ T cells on average.

This clonotype originated in an adult with an advanced solid tumor such as melanoma, head and neck, liver or kidney cancer. The material sequenced was CD4+ or CD8+ T cells sorted from blood, taken in a trial of the OX40 agonist ivuxolimab.

The CDR3 here reads CASSLGLRRSYNEQFF. The sequence in DNA is TGTGCCAGCAGCTTAGGTCTCAGGAGGTCCTACAATGAGCAGTTCTTC. The V and J segments used are TRBV11-3 and TRBJ2-1, with a tentative D gene TRBD2 over 5 matching bases. CDR1 and CDR2 were assigned from the germline V gene as SGHNT and YENEEA. Trimming takes 1 base from V and 1 base from J, and the germline ends sit 11 bases apart. The CDR3 covers 16 residues, taking in both the cysteine and the phenylalanine. Only the CDR3 DNA stays, 48 bases, in frame from base 1.